This T cell receptor beta chain was sequenced for a study of breast tumors, draining lymph nodes, adjacent tissues. Study observations and caveats: The data were judged consistent with most tumor T cells coming from lymph node and expanding in tumor. Tumors had less TCR diversity than lymph nodes, more than nontumor tissue.

For this clonotype: Antigen specificity is unknown. A much bigger clone sits one base away, suggesting this may be a read error.

From the multiplex PCR reads, TCRdb called clonotypes with MiXCR, one entry per CDR3 protein. The sample gives about 140,000 distinct CDR3 sequences, approximately 20% of which show up once; roughly 2.8% is in the top ten. The lymph nodes were axillary draining lymph nodes from breast cancer patients. The germline gives CDR1 SGHKS, CDR2 YYEKEE (reference sequence). Trimming removed 4 bases from V and 10 bases from J, with 12 bases in between. The CDR3 runs to 12 residues. This chain uses TRBV5-5 with TRBJ2-1; no clear D. This clonotype was obtained from a female donor with breast cancer. Some clones in this sample may be carry-over from other donors' samples. Sequenced material: axillary lymph node tissue. CDR3: CASSPRLDEQFF. CDR3 nucleotide sequence: TGTGCCAGCAGCCCCAGACTTGACGAGCAGTTCTTC.